The 13 T cell receptor beta chains reported below all come from one sample, sequenced in a study of blood T cell repertoires in COVID-19. The repertoire was sequenced with immunoSEQ multiplex PCR; TCRdb's copy has only in-frame clones and lacks some. This sample has approximately 280,000 clones, with approximately 91% found just once. The sequenced sample consisted of peripheral blood. The receptors originated from a middle-aged man with acute or convalescent COVID-19.

V and J are TRBV6-1 and TRBJ2-7; tentative D call: TRBD1 (5 bases). CDR1 and CDR2 (germline): MNHNS, SASEGT. Trimming took off 4 bases at V and 2 bases at J, with 18 bases between the two ends. CDR3 length: 16 residues. CDR3: CASSAFPTDITYEQYF. CDR3 in DNA: TGTGCCAGCAGTGCTTTCCCCACGGACATCACCTACGAGCAGTACTTC.

The rearrangement joins TRBV3-1 (or the pseudogene TRBV3-2) to TRBJ2-5; 9 bases align to TRBD2. The V segment lost 0 bases and the J segment 0 bases; nucleotides outside the gene matches: 14. This CDR3 spans 20 amino acids. Germline lookup yields CDR1 LGHDT and CDR2 YNNKEL (reference sequence). The CDR3 DNA is TGTGCCAGCAGCCAAGATAGGAGACTAGCGGACTTCTTGTACCAAGAGACCCAGTACTTC. As protein: CASSQDRRLADFLYQETQYF.

The CDR3: CAISESFQSVTLHF. CDR3 in DNA: TGTGCCATCAGTGAGTCGTTCCAGTCCGTCACCCTCCACTTT. The chain combines TRBV10-3 with TRBJ1-6, with D unclear. Per germline, CDR1 ENHRY and CDR2 SYGVKD. The length of the CDR3 is 14 residues. V gave up 0 bases and J gave up 14 bases, with 14 bases separating them.

This rearrangement joins TRBV29-1 to TRBJ2-3; D is undetermined. V lost 0 bases to trimming and J lost 0 bases, with 13 bases between them. Germline V gene data show CDR1 as SQVTM and CDR2 as ANQGSEA. The CDR3 contains 16 residues. CDR3 sequence (DNA): TGCAGCGTTGAAGATCTGTCCACTTGGAGCACAGATACGCAGTATTTT. It specifies CSVEDLSTWSTDTQYF.

The chain carries TRBV15 and TRBJ2-7; D is perhaps TRBD2 (6 bases). The CDR3 extends over 14 amino acids. V was pared by 4 bases and J by 2 bases, with 12 bases between. CDR1 LNHNV and CDR2 YYDKDF come from the germline V gene (reference sequence). CDR3 sequence (DNA): TGTGCCACCAGCACCGGGGGTCGGGCCTACGAGCAGTACTTC. Its translation: CATSTGGRAYEQYF.

The gene calls are TRBV3-1 (or the pseudogene TRBV3-2) and TRBJ1-5; D gene unclear. V was trimmed by 5 bases and J by 9 bases, leaving 14 bases between them. The CDR3 covers 13 residues. Germline CDR1 is LGHDT and CDR2 is YNNKEL (reference sequence). The CDR3 DNA follows: TGTGCCAGCAGCTTAACGCGGGGAGGGCCCCAGCATTTT. Its protein is CASSLTRGGPQHF.

The CDR3 spells CATSDSGSGANVLTF. The DNA of the CDR3 is TGTGCCACCAGTGATTCAGGGTCTGGGGCCAACGTCCTGACTTTC. This sequence joins TRBV24-1 and TRBJ2-6, with D possibly being TRBD1 (5 bases). V was cut by 2 bases and J by 1 base, with 5 bases left in between. The germline CDR1 and CDR2 sequences are KGHDR and SFDVKD. This CDR3 region has 15 residues.

This clone showed up just once. The J gene is TRBJ2-7, the V gene TRBV11-3; D is perhaps TRBD1 (5 bases). The CDR3 covers 13 residues. The germline V gene has CDR1 SGHNT and CDR2 YENEEA. Trimming left V 4 bases short and J 5 bases short, with 12 bases between. DNA for the CDR3: TGTGCCAGCAGCTCCCGACAGTTCCACGAGCAGTACTTC. It encodes CASSSRQFHEQYF.

The chain employs TRBV12-3 or TRBV12-4 and TRBJ1-1; maybe TRBD1 (5 bases). Trimming removed 8 bases from V and 1 base from J, with 11 bases in between. The CDR3 length is 13 residues. CDR3 protein: CASLGGRNTEAFF. CDR3 nucleotide sequence: TGTGCCAGCCTGGGGGGGAGGAACACTGAAGCTTTCTTT.

The V and J genes are TRBV12-3 or TRBV12-4 and TRBJ1-1; TRBD1 matches 8 bases. The CDR3 has 12 residues. With V trimmed by 6 bases and J by 7 bases, 4 bases remained unmatched. CDR3 residues: CASSPGQVEAFF. DNA for the CDR3: TGTGCCAGCAGCCCGGGACAGGTTGAAGCTTTCTTT.

The chain joins TRBV14 to TRBJ1-6; the D gene is possibly TRBD1 (6 bases). The germline V and J ends were trimmed by 2 bases and 7 bases, with 12 bases remaining between them. CDR3 length: 15 residues. Germline V gene sequence: CDR1 SGHDN, CDR2 FVKESK. CDR3 coding DNA: TGTGCCAGCAGCCAAAGGATACAGGGCAATTCACCCCTCCACTTT. It is translated as CASSQRIQGNSPLHF.

The V call is TRBV7-3, the J call TRBJ2-1; possible D gene TRBD1, 6 bases. CDR1 is SGHTA and CDR2 is FQGTGA in the germline V gene. The germline V and J ends were trimmed by 6 bases and 8 bases, with 17 bases remaining between them. The CDR3 is 14 amino acids. CDR3 coding DNA: TGTGCCAGCAGTTCCCAGGGGATCGTCGATGAGCAGTTCTTC. Protein: CASSSQGIVDEQFF. Full variable domain (remainder filled in from reference TRBV7-3 and TRBJ2-1): GAGVSQTPSNKVTEKGKYVELRCDPISGHTALYWYRQSLGQGPEFLIYFQGTGAADDSGLPNDRFFAVRPEGSVSTLKIQRTERGDSAVYLCASSSQGIVDEQFFGPGTRLTVL.

In nucleotides, the CDR3 is TGTGCCAGTAGTATTCTCGTTAATCAGCCCCAGCATTTT. It specifies CASSILVNQPQHF. The chain has TRBV19 and TRBJ1-5; D unclear. CDR1 is LNHDA, CDR2 SQIVND, per germline (reference sequence). Trimming took 3 bases from V and 4 from J, leaving 7 bases between them. This CDR3 comprises 13 residues.